Listed here are 15 T cell receptor beta chains from one sample, sequenced in a study of early T cells in non-severe SARS-CoV-2 infection (dated by TCRdb to the early 2020s). The receptor library was made with 5' RACE. The reads were generated on a NextSeq 500. The raw public reads went through TCRdb reprocessing: fastp at Q25, MiXCR clone calling, in-frame beta chains kept. CDR3 protein sequences are deduplicated, and each keeps its most common genes and DNA. The sample includes about 81,000 distinct CDR3 sequences, with 6% to 7% observed a single time. Of the sample, 7.8% falls within the top ten clones. The specimen sequenced was whole blood. Receptor source: an adult who was a healthcare worker with PCR-confirmed SARS-CoV-2 infection or an uninfected control (not recorded which).

Only a few counts were recorded for this clonotype. The genes are TRBV5-5 and TRBJ1-5; D remains unclear. The V gene lost 4 bases and the J gene lost 2 bases, with 10 bases spanning the gap. The V gene's germline CDR1 is SGHKS and CDR2 YYEKEE (reference sequence). The CDR3 is 14 amino acids. CDR3 coding DNA: TGTGCCAGCAGCGCCCCGGGAGGCAATCAGCCCCAGCATTTT. This codes for CASSAPGGNQPQHF.

This clonotype was seen a few times. The chain employs TRBV5-1 and TRBJ1-3, with a possible D match to TRBD1 (5 bases). CDR1 SGHRS and CDR2 YFSETQ come from the germline V gene. The CDR3 has 15 amino acids. The germline V and J ends were trimmed by 0 bases and 0 bases, with 7 bases remaining between them. CDR3 bases: TGCGCCAGCAGCTTGGTGGGGGGCTCTGGAAACACCATATATTTT. Translation: CASSLVGGSGNTIYF.

This clonotype was found a few times. The genes are TRBV5-1 and TRBJ1-6; D possibly corresponds to TRBD1 (6 bases). Trimming removed 3 bases from V and 4 bases from J, with 17 bases in between. Germline CDR1 and CDR2: SGHRS and YFSETQ. The CDR3 consists of 17 residues. The CDR3 spells CASSSNPDRGYNSPLHF. CDR3 nucleotides: TGCGCCAGCAGCTCCAACCCGGACAGAGGATATAATTCACCCCTCCACTTT.

The chain couples TRBV6-2 or TRBV6-3 to TRBJ2-1; D unclear. The CDR3 is made up of 14 amino acids. V was shortened by 0 bases and J by 8 bases, with 11 bases between the two germline ends. The germline gives CDR1 MNHEY, CDR2 SVGEGT. The CDR3 nucleotides read TGTGCCAGCAGTTACTCGGTTCGCCCGTATGAGCAGTTCTTC. Translated, it gives CASSYSVRPYEQFF.

This clonotype showed up many times. J is TRBJ1-2 and V is TRBV12-3 or TRBV12-4; D is uncertain. V gave up 7 bases and J gave up 3 bases, with 18 bases separating them. This CDR3 has 15 amino acids. The CDR3 bases are TGTGCCAGCACCCGAGGGTCAGTTATAGACTATGGCTACACCTTC. Translating gives CASTRGSVIDYGYTF.

The table lists this clonotype with many counts. This sequence joins TRBV5-1 and TRBJ2-2, with D possibly TRBD1 on 5 matching bases. Looked up from germline, CDR1 is SGHRS and CDR2 is YFSETQ. The CDR3 consists of 14 residues. V dropped 0 bases and J dropped 6 bases, with 9 bases sitting between them. CDR3 amino acids: CASSLEVGPGELFF. For the CDR3, the DNA is TGCGCCAGCAGCTTGGAAGTGGGGCCCGGGGAGCTGTTTTTT.

The rearrangement joins TRBV29-1 to TRBJ2-1; a weak D match, TRBD1 (5 bases). V lost 6 bases and J 4 bases, leaving 19 bases between the germline ends. The CDR3 contains 15 residues. Per germline, CDR1 SQVTM and CDR2 ANQGSEA. In DNA, the CDR3 is TGCAGCGTGTCCCCCAGGGCCCCCTTATACAATGAGCAGTTCTTC. Its protein product is CSVSPRAPLYNEQFF.

The V gene is TRBV18, the J gene TRBJ1-1; D ambiguous. The CDR3 runs 12 residues. V was shortened by 2 bases and J by 5 bases, with 6 bases between the two germline ends. Germline V lookup: CDR1 KGHSH, CDR2 LQKENI. CDR3: CASSPRITEAFF. CDR3 bases: TGTGCCAGCTCACCAAGAATTACTGAAGCTTTCTTT.

This clonotype was seen many times. J is TRBJ2-6 and V is TRBV5-1; 13 bases are a match to TRBD2. This CDR3 comprises 17 residues. After removal of 3 bases from V and 2 bases from J, the junction contained 2 bases not matched to a gene. Germline V gene lookup returns CDR1 SGHRS and CDR2 YFSETQ. The CDR3 sequence: CASSSGLAGAGANVLTF. CDR3 nucleotides: TGCGCCAGCAGCTCCGGACTAGCGGGAGCTGGGGCCAACGTCCTGACTTTC. Full variable domain (outside the CDR3, taken from reference TRBV5-1 and TRBJ2-6): KAGVTQTPRYLIKTRGQQVTLSCSPISGHRSVSWYQQTPGQGLQFLFEYFSETQRNKGNFPGRFSGRQFSNSRSEMNVSTLELGDSALYLCASSSGLAGAGANVLTFGAGSRLTVL.

V gene TRBV28 combines with J gene TRBJ2-7, with 7 positions matching TRBD1. The CDR3 is 16 residues long. Looked up from germline, CDR1 is MDHEN and CDR2 is SYDVKM. V gave up 7 bases and J gave up 6 bases; unmatched junction bases: 18. CDR3 in DNA: TGTGCCAGCAACCATGACAGGGAAAACCCTACGACCGAGCAGTACTTC. Protein product: CASNHDRENPTTEQYF.

V and J are TRBV7-6 and TRBJ2-1; TRBD2 aligns across 10 bases. There are 15 residues in the CDR3. Germline trimming cut 5 bases from V and 1 base from J; bases unmatched to any gene: 2. Per the germline V gene, CDR1 is SGHVS and CDR2 is FNYEAQ. The CDR3 reads CASSPSGSSYNEQFF. CDR3 DNA sequence: TGTGCCAGCAGCCCTAGCGGGAGTTCCTACAATGAGCAGTTCTTC. The complete variable domain, with remaining parts taken from reference TRBV7-6 and TRBJ2-1, reads GAGVSQSPRYKVTKRGQDVALRCDPISGHVSLYWYRQALGQGPEFLTYFNYEAQQDKSGLPNDRFSAERPEGSISTLTIQRTEQRDSAMYRCASSPSGSSYNEQFFGPGTRLTVL.

This clonotype showed up many times. This chain connects TRBV10-1 to TRBJ2-7, with D perhaps matching TRBD2 (5 bases). The CDR3 sequence is 15 residues long. The germline CDR1 and CDR2 sequences are WNHNN and SYGVQD (reference sequence). Trimming stripped 6 bases from V and 1 base from J, with 16 bases between. CDR3 sequence (DNA): TGCGCCAGCAGACCCAGCGCGTCGGGGTCCTACGAGCAGTACTTC. The encoded protein is CASRPSASGSYEQYF.

This clonotype has at least ten counts. This rearrangement joins TRBV7-9 to TRBJ2-7, with no clear D. Germline V CDR1 and CDR2: SEHNR, FQNEAQ (reference sequence). Trimming stripped 5 bases from V and 4 bases from J, with 9 bases between. The CDR3 covers 12 residues. CDR3 sequence reads: CASSPDGYEQYF. For the CDR3, the DNA is TGTGCCAGCAGCCCCGACGGGTACGAGCAGTACTTC.

The sample holds many counts of this clonotype. J is TRBJ1-5 and V is TRBV28, with TRBD1 matching 10 bases. Germline values: CDR1 MDHEN, CDR2 SYDVKM. The J segment lost 6 bases and the V segment lost 6 bases, leaving 17 bases of the junction unmatched. The CDR3 consists of 18 residues. CDR3 sequence reads: CASSPTGTGAKRRQPQHF. CDR3 sequence (DNA): TGTGCCAGCAGCCCAACCGGGACAGGGGCGAAAAGACGTCAGCCCCAGCATTTT.

This clonotype was counted at least ten times. This sequence joins TRBV9 and TRBJ2-7, with a weak D call TRBD1 (6 bases). The CDR3 loop spans 14 amino acids. Germline-derived CDR1 and CDR2 are SGDLS and YYNGEE. V dropped 3 bases and J dropped 4 bases, with 14 bases sitting between them. The CDR3 protein is CASSESITGYEQYF. The CDR3 DNA follows: TGTGCCAGCAGCGAATCCATAACAGGGTACGAGCAGTACTTC.